This record concerns one T cell receptor beta chain sequence. The specificity of this receptor is unknown. No much larger clone exists at a distance of one base, and base qualities are not known. The data were obtained in a study of cytomegalovirus exposure and HLA in healthy donors (TCRdb year 2017). Turning to the overall study: An earlier analysis of under 600 of the donors reported 250 to 300 Gb of sequence data and around 120 million unique TCR beta sequences from about 200 million T cells. Approximately 310 gigabases of sequencing data and 75 million to 85 million unique TCR sequences made up an early release that covered several hundred HLA-typed donors. The genetic ancestry cluster associated with self-reported Caucasian donors included roughly four fifths of the roughly 410 genotyped donors. The aim of the study was to test whether cataloging public T cell receptors could identify signatures of past pathogen exposure. The study profiled the T cell repertoires of under 850 subjects by immunosequencing and related them to cytomegalovirus serostatus. Besides the first cohort of 666 subjects, a separate validation cohort made up of over 95 different subjects was used. High-throughput TCR immunosequencing, statistical association of individual TCRs with disease status, and machine learning were combined to predict cytomegalovirus infection status. A later analysis re-analyzed previously published TCR beta repertoires from hundreds of donors and added high-resolution HLA genotyping to study TCR occurrence patterns. Rather than using new phenotypic data, the later analysis identified candidate immune exposures from TCR beta sequences and from how often those sequences occurred across donors. In an earlier analysis of about 590 of the donors, high-throughput TCR beta sequencing was used to judge whether each TCR beta V gene segment behaved as functional or pseudogenic. Alongside the repertoire data, information on donor age, sex, ethnicity and CMV serostatus was compiled. In a later genetic analysis, genome-wide SNP genotypes for about 55% of the roughly 700 donors were used, and that subset was treated as a discovery cohort. Every discovery cohort repertoire had been produced on one sequencing platform. Class I and class II HLA loci were covered by the typing at four-digit resolution. The number of typed donors differed by locus: 629-630 for A, B, C, DRB1 and DQB1; 522 for DQA1; 606 for DPA1; and some 450 for DPB1. About 5 DR-DQ haplotypes were handled as single units for association and clustering, since linkage in the cohort was strong. Among about 360 genotyped donors of the cohort, an average of around 240,000 unique TCR beta nucleotide sequences were sequenced per donor, around 20% of them non-productive. Study-wide findings and limitations: CMV serostatus was the only immune exposure information available for the cohort. This cohort had only TCR beta chains sequenced, and the lack of alpha or paired-chain data limited which features could be detected. A further reported finding was that TCR beta sequences accurately predicted the HLA-A and HLA-B alleles for most subjects in the first cohort. An association between a missense DCLRE1C variant and V-gene and J-gene trimming of TCR beta chains was found in a later genetic analysis and replicated in an independent cohort. It was suggested by the authors that the approach could potentially be generalized to other disease states and immunological phenotypes. Because the 87-base-pair reads could not distinguish some IMGT-functional V segments, including TRBV6-2 and TRBV6-3, those segments were excluded. Compared with the approximately 700-donor mean, donors in an Asian-associated ancestry cluster had fewer N-insertions in productive TCRs, according to a later genetic analysis. The sequencing pipeline was judged likely to have produced a cluster of highly shared sequence variants as a technical artifact. According to a later analysis, parvovirus B19, influenza, CMV and Epstein-Barr virus appeared linked to several top co-occurrence clusters. Correlated functional status among segregating V segments might be attributable to linkage disequilibrium, but an unknown experimental factor could not be ruled out. Because some donors lacked HLA typing at each locus, the association tests relied only on the typed subset. A later analysis found that most CMV-associated TCR beta chains appeared HLA-restricted, with HLA associations seemingly driven largely by CMV exposure. In the study, approximately 150 TCR beta chains were listed as associated with cytomegalovirus. Cytomegalovirus status was reported to be diagnosed by the classifier with high specificity and sensitivity in both the original and validation cohorts. A few of the identified cytomegalovirus-associated TCR beta chains were confirmed in vitro to be specific for cytomegalovirus antigens. Because counts were too low, about 15 rarely observed V segments, including chromosome 9 orphons, were left out of the earlier analysis of approximately 500 of the donors. At a false discovery rate of 0.05, a later analysis linked roughly 17,000 TCR beta sequences to specific HLA alleles. The presence/absence analyses assumed that sequencing depth was roughly uniform across donors, and that assumption may not be true. In an earlier analysis of some 500 of the donors, most TCR beta V segments appeared in productive rearrangements about 90% or about 30% of the time, broadly matching IMGT annotations. Most TCR sequences were seen in very few donors, while some public TCRs were found in many individuals. In a later analysis, TCR association rates were found to vary across HLA loci, with the most associated TCRs seen for DRB1 alleles and the fewest for HLA-C alleles. When HLA alleles, especially DR and DQ, strongly co-occurred, TCR associations were difficult to assign to individual alleles. In a later analysis, HLA-associated TCR beta chains showed more clonal expansion and lower generation probabilities than non-associated chains that were equally common.

In total, fewer than 750 healthy bone marrow donors made up the cohort. Cohort members were all nominally healthy when sampled, although unrecorded immune exposures were likely present. The donor tested CMV seropositive and was one of the 289 seropositive cohort members. Each donor provided a peripheral blood sample, and peripheral blood mononuclear cells were used for TCR beta sequencing. The Qiagen DNeasy Blood Extraction Kit was used to extract genomic DNA from the blood cell samples. Libraries were made using the immunoSEQ multiplex PCR assay. A mixture of 60 forward primers for TCR Vbeta segments and 13 reverse primers for TCR Jbeta segments was used in the multiplex PCR. The CDR3 region of rearranged TCR beta genes was amplified from genomic DNA by a multiplex PCR assay. The amplified TCR beta libraries were sequenced on the Illumina HiSeq System as 87-base-pair reads. The paper's data handling went like this. A later analysis counted approximately 76 million unique TCR beta chains across the 550 to 700 repertoires, and around 12 million of these chains were shared by at least two donors. To remove PCR and sequencing errors, raw reads were error-corrected and collapsed into unique sequences using a nearest-neighbor algorithm that merged closely related sequences. Alignment of CDR3 sequences to IMGT reference sequences was used to assign V, D and J gene segments. For a sequence to be retained, a match of at least six nucleotides to both a V gene segment and a J gene segment was required. Rearrangements were called productive when the CDR3 lacked stop codons and stayed in frame with V and J; all others were non-productive. CDR3 was defined according to IMGT convention as the region running from the second conserved V-encoded cysteine to the conserved J-encoded phenylalanine. Sequences without an unambiguous match to a single V gene segment were excluded from the earlier analysis of 500 to 700 of the donors. An earlier analysis of almost 600 of the donors classified V segments as functional when productive rearrangements were above 56.7% and as segregating when the standard deviation between donors was above 5%. A statistical classification framework was developed to diagnose cytomegalovirus status using the catalog of TCR beta chain sequences. V and J gene assignment, in a later analysis, came from comparing TCR nucleotide sequences with IMGT/GENE-DB human TR gene sequences. Using the TCRdist pipeline, a later analysis assigned CDR3 sequences along with most-parsimonious VDJ recombination scenarios. A later analysis defined each TCR beta chain by its CDR3 amino acid sequence plus V-gene family, and excluded reads lacking a unique V-gene family. A later analysis removed 592 highly shared, low-generation-probability nucleotide sequences to deal with suspected cross-contamination and a sequencing artifact. In a later analysis, a clonal expansion index was calculated for each public chain from normalized within-repertoire ranks of inferred template counts. Generation probabilities in a later analysis came from a VDJ recombination model fitted to out-of-frame rearrangements, and those results were checked against IGoR. In a later analysis, TCR-TCR, TCR-HLA and TCR-CMV co-occurrence was scored with hypergeometric tests, and a repertoire-size bias correction was applied to TCR pairs. To estimate false discovery rates, a later analysis permuted the HLA or CMV assignments 20 times. In a later analysis, co-occurring TCRs were grouped with DBSCAN, and TCRdist sequence similarity was added when clustering was performed within HLA-allele-positive subsets. Repertoires with fewer than 30,000 or more than 120,000 public chains were left out of co-occurrence clustering, as were five repertoires with anomalous nucleotide sharing. TCRdb stores this immuneACCESS table with in-frame sequences only. Part of the clones is absent; in the studies checked, under half of the shortfall reflects unresolved V genes, and no reason is known for the rest. The D gene and trimming were derived from the DNA, and the V and J assignments and clone size from that table. The sample table records roughly 180,000 clones; around 80% of these occur just once. The ten largest clones take up around 4.3% of the sample.

Reading from cysteine to phenylalanine, the CDR3 counts 13 amino acids. Only CDR3 DNA is held: 39 bases, read in frame from base 1. V gives up 1 base and J gives up 12 bases, and the segment between their germline ends measures 13 bases. Via the germline V gene, CDR1 is SGHVS and CDR2 FNYEAQ. The receptor was derived from a woman aged 50 to 65 in good health and CMV-seropositive. Material for sequencing was PBMCs. Recombination joined TRBV7-6 with TRBJ2-1; the D segment could be TRBD2, given 7 matching bases. In nucleotides, the sequence is TGTGCCAGCAGCTTAGGAGGGGGGGCCAGGCAGTTCTTC. Its translation is CASSLGGGARQFF.